This TCR beta chain was sequenced for a study of cytomegalovirus exposure and HLA in healthy donors. PCR was performed using 60 Vbeta and 13 Jbeta primers. The method was immunoSEQ multiplex PCR; TCRdb's version includes in-frame clones alone and lacks a portion of them. The sample comprises 100,000 to 120,000 clones, roughly 80% of which are singletons, and 1.3% rests with the top ten. The CDR3 is 15 amino acids. V shed 7 bases, J shed 0 bases, and the junction held 7 bases outside the gene matches. Per germline, CDR1 LGHNT and CDR2 FRNRAP. The V and J genes are TRBV12-5 and TRBJ2-3, with 7 bases that match TRBD1. This clonotype was sampled from a woman between 25 and 40 years old in good health and CMV-seronegative. Sequenced material: PBMCs. The CDR3 nucleotides read TGTGCTAGTGTCCTTGGGACAGCAAGCACAGATACGCAGTATTTT. Protein sequence: CASVLGTASTDTQYF.